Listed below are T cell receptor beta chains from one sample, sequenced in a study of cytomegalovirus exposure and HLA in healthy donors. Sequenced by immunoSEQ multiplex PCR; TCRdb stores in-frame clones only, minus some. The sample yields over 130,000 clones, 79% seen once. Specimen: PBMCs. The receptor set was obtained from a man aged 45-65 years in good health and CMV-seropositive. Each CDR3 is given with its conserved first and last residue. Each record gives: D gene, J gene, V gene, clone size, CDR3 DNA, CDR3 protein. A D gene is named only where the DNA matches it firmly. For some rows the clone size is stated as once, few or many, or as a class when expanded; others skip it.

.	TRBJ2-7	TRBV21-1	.	TGTGCCAGCAGCAAAGCGAGGGGTTTGTGGGACAGGGTCAAGTACGAGCAGTACTTC	CASSKARGLWDRVKYEQYF
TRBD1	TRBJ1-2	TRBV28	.	TGTGCCAGCAGGAGGACAGGGTATTGGGCTAACTATGGCTACACCTTC	CASRRTGYWANYGYTF
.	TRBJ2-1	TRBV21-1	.	TGTGCCAGCAGCAAAGACGAGGGCTCCTACAATGAGCAGTTCTTC	CASSKDEGSYNEQFF
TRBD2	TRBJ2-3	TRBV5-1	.	TGCGCCAGCAGCCCGGGACTAGCGGAAGACACAGATACGCAGTATTTT	CASSPGLAEDTDTQYF
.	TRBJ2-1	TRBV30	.	TGTGCCTGGGGCGGACAGAGGACCTACAATGAGCAGTTCTTC	CAWGGQRTYNEQFF
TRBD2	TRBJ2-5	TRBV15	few	TGTGCCACCAGCAGAGATACTAGCGGAAAGACCCAGTACTTC	CATSRDTSGKTQYF
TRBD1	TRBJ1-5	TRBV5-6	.	TGTGCCAGCAGCTTGTACCGGGACAGGGGGCTGCAGCCCCAGCATTTT	CASSLYRDRGLQPQHF
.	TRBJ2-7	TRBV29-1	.	TGCAGCGCCGACGGGGTTGGAGGGGGCTCATACGAGCAGTACTTC	CSADGVGGGSYEQYF
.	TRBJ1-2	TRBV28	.	TGTGCCAGCAGCCAACGACAGACCACCTATGGCTACACCTTC	CASSQRQTTYGYTF
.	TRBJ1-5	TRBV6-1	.	TGTGCCAGCAGTGTCCCTAGTCAGCCCCAGCATTTT	CASSVPSQPQHF
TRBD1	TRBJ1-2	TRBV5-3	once	TGTGCCAGAAGCTCCCGGGACAGGAACTATGGCTACACCTTC	CARSSRDRNYGYTF
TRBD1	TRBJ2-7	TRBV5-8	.	TGTGCCAGCAGTTCGACCGGGACAGGGTCCTACGAGCAGTACTTC	CASSSTGTGSYEQYF
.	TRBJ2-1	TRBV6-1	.	TGTGCCAGCAGTGATCTAGCTTATCTCATCCATGAGCAGTTCTTC	CASSDLAYLIHEQFF
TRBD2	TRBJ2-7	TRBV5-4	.	TGTGCCAGCAGCTTGGACGGATTAGCGGGAGCGGTCGTCTACGAGCAGTACTTC	CASSLDGLAGAVVYEQYF
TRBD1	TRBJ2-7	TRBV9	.	TGTGCCAGCAGCGCGGATCGACAGGGGTACTCCTACGAGCAGTACTTC	CASSADRQGYSYEQYF
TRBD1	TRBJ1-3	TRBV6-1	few	TGTGCCAGCGGACAGGGGGCGTCAGGAAACACCATATATTTT	CASGQGASGNTIYF
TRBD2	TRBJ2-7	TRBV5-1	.	TGCGCCAGCAGCCTCGCGGCGGGAGTCGGCTACGAGCAGTACTTC	CASSLAAGVGYEQYF
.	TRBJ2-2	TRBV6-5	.	TGTGCCAGCAGTTTACAGGGAGCCCCTAACACCGGGGAGCTGTTTTTT	CASSLQGAPNTGELFF
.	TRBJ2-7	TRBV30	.	TGTGCCTGGAGCCGCCCGGGAGTCGCGTCCTACGAGCAGTACTTC	CAWSRPGVASYEQYF
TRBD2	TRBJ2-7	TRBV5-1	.	TGCGCCAGCAGCCGGGACCGCGGGGGTACCTACGAGCAGTACTTC	CASSRDRGGTYEQYF
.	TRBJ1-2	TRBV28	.	TGTGCCAGCAGTCCAGGGTACGGCTACACCTTC	CASSPGYGYTF
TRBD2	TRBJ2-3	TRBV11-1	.	TGTGCCAGCAGCTCAAGTCTAGCGGGAGTTGCAGATACGCAGTATTTT	CASSSSLAGVADTQYF
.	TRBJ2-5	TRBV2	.	TGTGCCAGCAGTGCCAGTCAAGAGACCCAGTACTTC	CASSASQETQYF
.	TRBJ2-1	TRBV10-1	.	TGCGCCAGCAGTGAGTCATCTAGCTGGGACAATGAGCAGTTCTTC	CASSESSSWDNEQFF
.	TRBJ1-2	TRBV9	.	TGTGCCAGCAGCGCGGAAGCGGGGGCACTGACTTCGGGAGGCTACACCTTC	CASSAEAGALTSGGYTF
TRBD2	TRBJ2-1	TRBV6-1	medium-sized	TGTGCCAGCACAGCGGGAGAGTTCAATGAGCAGTTCTTC	CASTAGEFNEQFF
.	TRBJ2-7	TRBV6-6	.	TGTGCCAGCAGTTTAACAGGAAACGAGCAGTACTTC	CASSLTGNEQYF
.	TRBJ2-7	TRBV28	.	TGTGCCAGCAGTTCCGCAGGCTCGAGCTCCTACGAGCAGTACTTC	CASSSAGSSSYEQYF
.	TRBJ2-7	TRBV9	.	TGTGCCAGCAGCATCCAAGACAGCCCTCCGATCTACGAGCAGTACTTC	CASSIQDSPPIYEQYF
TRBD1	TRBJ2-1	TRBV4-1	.	TGCGCCAGCAGCTCCCGGGACAGGGGGCCCGATGAGCAGTTCTTC	CASSSRDRGPDEQFF
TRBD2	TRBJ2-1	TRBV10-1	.	TGCGCCAGCAGCGAGTCCGCGGGAGGGCCCTACAATGAGCAGTTCTTC	CASSESAGGPYNEQFF
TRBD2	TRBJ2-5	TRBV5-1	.	TGCGCCAGCAGCTTGGCCGGGACTATCCAAGAGACCCAGTACTTC	CASSLAGTIQETQYF
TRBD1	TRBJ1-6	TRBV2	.	TGTGCCAGCAGGGAGGACAGGGATTCACCCCTCCACTTT	CASREDRDSPLHF
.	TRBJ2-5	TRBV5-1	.	TGCGCCAGCAGCGGGGGCAGTACCCAGGAGACCCAGTACTTC	CASSGGSTQETQYF
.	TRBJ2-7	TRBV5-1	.	TGCGCCAGCAGCTTGGAGGCAGGCGCCTACGAGCAGTACTTC	CASSLEAGAYEQYF
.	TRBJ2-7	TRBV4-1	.	TGCGCCAGCAGCCAAGGGCAGGGTAACTACGAGCAGTACTTC	CASSQGQGNYEQYF
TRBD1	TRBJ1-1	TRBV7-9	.	TGTGCCAGCAGCTTAAGACAGGGGGAAGCTTTCTTT	CASSLRQGEAFF
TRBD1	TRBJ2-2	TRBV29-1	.	TGCAGCGTTGCCAGGGGGCGGACCGGGGAGCTGTTTTTT	CSVARGRTGELFF
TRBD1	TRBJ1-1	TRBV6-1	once	TGTGCCAGCAGCAGACAGGGGAGGGACACTGAAGCTTTCTTT	CASSRQGRDTEAFF
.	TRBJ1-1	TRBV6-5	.	TGTGCCAGCAGTTACTCGATGGCAGGTGAAGCTTTCTTT	CASSYSMAGEAFF
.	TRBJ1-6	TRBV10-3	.	TGTGCCATCGGAATCGAGGGTTCACCCCTCCACTTT	CAIGIEGSPLHF
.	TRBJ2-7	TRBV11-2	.	TGTGCCAGCAGCTTCCCTGGACAGCAATCCTACGAGCAGTACTTC	CASSFPGQQSYEQYF
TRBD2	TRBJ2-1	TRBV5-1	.	TGCGCCAGCAGCTTAAACAACCGGTGGACTAGCGGGAGCTCCTACAATGAGCAGTTCTTC	CASSLNNRWTSGSSYNEQFF
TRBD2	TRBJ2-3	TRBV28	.	TGTGCCAGCAGCACAGCTAGCGGGAGTCCCGATACGCAGTATTTT	CASSTASGSPDTQYF
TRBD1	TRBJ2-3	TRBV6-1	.	TGTGCCAGCAGTGAGACAGGGGGATTTGGCACAGATACGCAGTATTTT	CASSETGGFGTDTQYF